The subject of this entry is one TCR beta chain. The antigen is not known. These data are taken from a study of cytotoxic CD8 clonotypes in ibrutinib-treated CLL. Overall study findings and caveats: Baseline levels of clonality went above those of age-matched healthy donors and moved with circulating CD8+ T-cell counts. A rise in clonality was seen at ibrutinib response, and a fall back toward baseline was seen at progression.

For TCR beta libraries, about 2 micrograms of genomic DNA were obtained from cryopreserved PBMCs. This CDR3 region has 14 residues. Germline V lookup: CDR1 SGHTA, CDR2 FQGNSA. V dropped 4 bases and J dropped 1 base, with 10 bases sitting between them. Depth targeted 1 in 200,000 to 1 in 1 million T cells, averaging 10x coverage per clonotype. Sequencing used immunoSEQ multiplex PCR; TCRdb keeps in-frame clones, though not all of them. The table records over 100,000 clones, 80% to 90% of them present only once. V and J are TRBV7-2 and TRBJ2-5; D not certain. This TCR derives from a human donor with chronic lymphocytic leukemia. The sample was PBMCs, taken after 24 months of ibrutinib treatment. CDR3 amino acids: CASSSKSTQETQYF. The CDR3 region has the DNA TGTGCCAGCAGCTCCAAATCAACCCAAGAGACCCAGTACTTC.